This T cell receptor (beta chain) is from a study of somatic mutations in cytotoxic T cells in rheumatoid arthritis (TCRdb year 2017). At the level of the whole study: Peripheral blood (approximately 27 ml EDTA) was collected from patients immediately after diagnosis and before any treatment began. Some V beta antibody-stained T-cell populations were flow-sorted on a FACSAria II or Sony SH800 at nearly 100% purity, and sorted V beta1+ cells also underwent TCRB sequencing. In newly diagnosed rheumatoid arthritis without treatment, the study examined if expanded CD8+ T-cell clones harbor somatic mutations, relying on TCRB deep sequencing to characterize clonality. For 65 to 70 rheumatoid arthritis patients and 20 healthy controls, TCRB deep sequencing was carried out. Patient and control groups had essentially identical median ages.

V is pared back by 4 bases and J by 8 bases, with 14 bases lying between the germline termini. Inclusive of the bounding cysteine and phenylalanine, the CDR3 is 13 residues long. This entry keeps only the CDR3 DNA: 39 bases, framed from base 1. CDR1 and CDR2 (SGHAT, FQNNGV) derive from the germline V gene. Genomic DNA underwent TCRB CDR3 sequencing using the immunoSEQ assay. Per the source publication's procedure: When patient CD8+ clones exceeding 1% were checked against published virus-specific TCRB sequences, only a few matched. Nothing other than productive TCRB rearrangements was included in the analyses. Clonality was calculated as a Shannon entropy-based productive clonality index, and a clone was defined by a unique TCRB CDR3 sequence. Repertoire overlap for a pair of samples was computed from each clone's template counts relative to total templates per sample. V-gene usage from TCRB sequencing and V-gene usage measured by flow cytometry were correlated (Spearman r of approximately 0.59). Entries here come from immuneACCESS through TCRdb and include only in-frame sequences with V and J called. Some clones fail to appear in such tables; in the studies checked, an unresolved V gene covers under half of the shortfall, and the cause of the remainder is unknown. V, J and clone size were drawn from that table, and D and trimming were deduced from the DNA. The table for this sample lists about 15,000 clones; about 80% of them were counted only once. The ten largest clones take up about 21% of the sample.

With respect to this clone: The specificity of this receptor is unknown. No base qualities exist here, and no much larger clone lies one base off it.

CD4+ and CD8+ cells were isolated by positive magnetic bead selection on an AutoMACS, and purity was checked by flow cytometry. After a first flow cytometry screen using a TCR V beta antibody panel, clonal expansions were characterized through TCRB deep sequencing of sorted CD8+ fractions. Ficoll-Paque PLUS density gradient separation was used to isolate peripheral blood mononuclear cells. DNA was extracted from CD4-enriched, CD8-enriched or PBMC samples with Nucleospin Tissue or Tissue XS kits and quantified with a Qubit 2.0 fluorometer. The full study reports these points: In 8 of 65 patients the largest CD8+ clone exceeded 20% of CD8+ cells, and several identical CD8+ TCRB sequences were shared between blood and synovial fluid. CD8+ T-cell clonality did not differ significantly between rheumatoid arthritis patients and age-matched healthy controls. An increase of CD8+ clonality with age was seen in patients (Spearman r=0.49) but not in healthy controls. The expanded CD8+ clones had unknown antigen targets, and not appearing in virus-specific databases did not rule out that they were virus-specific. The slight TRBV07 underrepresentation in patients was not adjusted for multiple comparisons.

This sequence uses TRBV11-2 and TRBJ1-1, and TRBD1 may be the D gene, going by 6 matching bases. Material for sequencing was CD8+ T cells sorted from blood. The sequence was collected from an adult with rheumatoid arthritis. The CDR3 loop reads CASSSRTAGEAFF. The sequence in DNA is TGTGCCAGCAGCTCCAGGACAGCCGGGGAAGCTTTCTTT.